This T cell receptor (beta chain) derives from a study of early stage breast cancer tumors. J lost 2 bases, V lost 5 bases, and 5 bases had no gene match. The CDR3 is 17 amino acids. Germline CDR1 is KGHSH and CDR2 is LQKENI. Profiled with immunoSEQ multiplex PCR; TCRdb holds only in-frame clones, not every one. Of some 9,700 clones listed, around 79% are singletons. The sequence was collected from a person aged 35 to 50 with breast cancer. The sequencing sample was made of normal breast tissue next to the tumor. This rearrangement joins TRBV18 to TRBJ2-5; 16 nucleotides line up with TRBD2. CDR3 nucleotide sequence: TGTGCCAGCTCATCGGGACTAGCGGGAGGGAGGCAAGAGACCCAGTACTTC. Translation: CASSSGLAGGRQETQYF.